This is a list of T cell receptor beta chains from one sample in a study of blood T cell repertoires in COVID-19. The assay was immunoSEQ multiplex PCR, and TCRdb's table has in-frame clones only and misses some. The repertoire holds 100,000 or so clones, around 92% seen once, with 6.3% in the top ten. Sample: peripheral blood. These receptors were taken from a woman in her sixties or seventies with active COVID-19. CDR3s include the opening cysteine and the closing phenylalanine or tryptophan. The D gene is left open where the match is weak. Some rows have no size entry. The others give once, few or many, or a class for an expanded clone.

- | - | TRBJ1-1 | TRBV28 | TGTGCCAGCAGTTTATGGGCGGAGAACACTGAAGCTTTCTTT | CASSLWAENTEAFF
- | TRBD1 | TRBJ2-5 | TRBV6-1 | TGTGCCAGCAGTGATCTCGGACAGGGAAATCCGGAGACCCAGTACTTC | CASSDLGQGNPETQYF
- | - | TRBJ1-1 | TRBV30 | TGTGCCTGGACTATAGGACAGAAGGGAGCTTTCTTT | CAWTIGQKGAFF
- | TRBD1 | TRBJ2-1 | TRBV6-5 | TGTGCCAGCAGTTACGGGGACAGACTTACTTACAATGAGCAGTTCTTC | CASSYGDRLTYNEQFF
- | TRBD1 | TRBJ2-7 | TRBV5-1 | TGCGCCAGCAGATTGGGGACAGGGGGCTACGAGCAGTACTTC | CASRLGTGGYEQYF
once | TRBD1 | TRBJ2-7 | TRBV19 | TGTGCCAGTAGTAACAGGGGAATCTCCTACGAGCAGTACTTC | CASSNRGISYEQYF
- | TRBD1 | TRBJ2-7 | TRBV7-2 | TGTGCCAGCAGATCCGGGACAGCCTACGAGCAGTACTTC | CASRSGTAYEQYF
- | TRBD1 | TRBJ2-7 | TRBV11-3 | TGTGCCAGCAGCTTAAAACAGGGGTCCCTCTACGAGCAGTACTTC | CASSLKQGSLYEQYF
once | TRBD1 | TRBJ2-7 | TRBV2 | TGTGCCAGCAGTGAAAGGGGACAGGGTAGCTACGAGCAGTACTTC | CASSERGQGSYEQYF
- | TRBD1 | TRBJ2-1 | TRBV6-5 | TGTGCCAGCAGTCCGCGACAGGGGGCGTCTAATGAGCAGTTCTTC | CASSPRQGASNEQFF
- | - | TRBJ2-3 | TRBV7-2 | TGTGCCAGCAGCTTCGGGTATTCGGTAGATACGCAGTATTTT | CASSFGYSVDTQYF
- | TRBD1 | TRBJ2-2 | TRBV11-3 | TGTGCCAGCAGCTTGGGGCAGGGGGCGTCCGGGGAGCTGTTTTTT | CASSLGQGASGELFF
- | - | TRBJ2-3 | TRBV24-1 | TGTGCCACCAGTGATTTGCACGGCCAGGGAAGGGCAGATACGCAGTATTTT | CATSDLHGQGRADTQYF
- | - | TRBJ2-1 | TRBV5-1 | TGCGCCAGCAGGTCAGATTCCTACAATGAGCAGTTCTTC | CASRSDSYNEQFF
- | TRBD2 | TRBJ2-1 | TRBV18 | TGTGCCAGCTCACCAACTAGCGGGGGTGACTCCTACAATGAGCAGTTCTTC | CASSPTSGGDSYNEQFF
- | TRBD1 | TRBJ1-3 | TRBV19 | TGTGCCAGTAGTAGAGACAGGGGAGGAAACACCATATATTTT | CASSRDRGGNTIYF
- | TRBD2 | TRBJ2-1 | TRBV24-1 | TGTGCCACCAGTGATTTGATTAGCGGGAGCTCCTACAATGAGCAGTTCTTC | CATSDLISGSSYNEQFF
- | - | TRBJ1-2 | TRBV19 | TGTGCCAGTAGTATACGGTCAGGGTCCCACTATGGCTACACCTTC | CASSIRSGSHYGYTF
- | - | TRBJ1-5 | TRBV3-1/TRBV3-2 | TGTGCCAGCAGCCAAGATTCGAGTTCCAATCAGCCCCAGCATTTT | CASSQDSSSNQPQHF
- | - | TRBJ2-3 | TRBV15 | TGTGCCACCAGCAGAGCCAACACTCCCGGGGATACGCAGTATTTT | CATSRANTPGDTQYF
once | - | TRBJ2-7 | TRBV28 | TGTGCCAGCAGGAGACTGGGCTACGAGCAGTACTTC | CASRRLGYEQYF
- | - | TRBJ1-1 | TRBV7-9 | TGTGCCAGCAGCTTAGGGGTGGGAGGCACTGAAGCTTTCTTT | CASSLGVGGTEAFF
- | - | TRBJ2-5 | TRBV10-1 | TGCGCCAGCAGTAAGTCGACTAGGTCGGAGACCCAGTACTTC | CASSKSTRSETQYF
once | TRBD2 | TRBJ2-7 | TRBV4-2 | TGTGCCAGCAGCCCCCGAAGCGGGGGACGGTACGAGCAGTACTTC | CASSPRSGGRYEQYF
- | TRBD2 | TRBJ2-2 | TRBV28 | TGTGCCAGCAGTCGGGATGCGGGGGGACGAACCGGGGAGCTGTTTTTT | CASSRDAGGRTGELFF
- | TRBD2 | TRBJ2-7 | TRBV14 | TGTGCCAGCAGCCCGCTAGCGGGAGGAGGTTTTGACTCCTACGAGCAGTACTTC | CASSPLAGGGFDSYEQYF
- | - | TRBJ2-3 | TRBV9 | TGTGCCAGCAGCGTAGGTCCGGGGGATACGCAGTATTTT | CASSVGPGDTQYF
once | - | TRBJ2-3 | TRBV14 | TGTGCCAGCAGCCCTTCTAGCACAGATACGCAGTATTTT | CASSPSSTDTQYF
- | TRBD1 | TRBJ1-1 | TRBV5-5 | TGTGCCAGCAGCTTGAGGACAGGGGGCAGGTCCACTGAAGCTTTCTTT | CASSLRTGGRSTEAFF
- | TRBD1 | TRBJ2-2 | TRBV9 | TGTGCCAGCAGCGTCGGACAGGATAACACCGGGGAGCTGTTTTTT | CASSVGQDNTGELFF
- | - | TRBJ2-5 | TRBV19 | TGTGCCAGTAGCCGCAAGGGGGAGACCCAGTACTTC | CASSRKGETQYF
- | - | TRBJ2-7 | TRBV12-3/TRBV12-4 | TGTGCCAGCAGTAACAGGGAAAACGAGCAGTACTTC | CASSNRENEQYF
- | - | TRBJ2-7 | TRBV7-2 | TGTGCCAGCAGCTTACTTTCTGCCTACGAGCAGTACTTC | CASSLLSAYEQYF
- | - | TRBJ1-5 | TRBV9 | TGTGCCAGCAGCGTAGGCGGGGCTGGCAATCAGCCCCAGCATTTT | CASSVGGAGNQPQHF
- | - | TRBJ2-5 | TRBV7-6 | TGTGCCAGCAGCTTAGAGGGACTCAGCCTTCAAGAGACCCAGTACTTC | CASSLEGLSLQETQYF
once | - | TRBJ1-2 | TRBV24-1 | TGTGCCACCAGTGATACAGGGACTGGCTACACCTTC | CATSDTGTGYTF
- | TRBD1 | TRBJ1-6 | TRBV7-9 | TGTGCCAGCAGCCTTCTCGGACAGGGGGGATCACCCCTCCACTTT | CASSLLGQGGSPLHF
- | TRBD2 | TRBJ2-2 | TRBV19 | TGTGCCAGTAGTATACTAGCGGACCTAAACACCGGGGAGCTGTTTTTT | CASSILADLNTGELFF
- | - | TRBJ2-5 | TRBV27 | TGTGCCAGCAGACAGGGTAACGTTGCAGAGACCCAGTACTTC | CASRQGNVAETQYF
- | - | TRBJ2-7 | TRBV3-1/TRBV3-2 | TGTGCCAGCAGCCAAGGATCTTGGACAGAAAATCCCGAGCAGTACTTC | CASSQGSWTENPEQYF
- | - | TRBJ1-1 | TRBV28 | TGTGCCAGCAGTTTGGCAGGGGTCACTGAAGCTTTCTTT | CASSLAGVTEAFF
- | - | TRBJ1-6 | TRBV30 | TGTGCCTGGAGTGTACTGTCAGGGTCTGGGTTCCAAGGAGAGGCCCTCCACTTT | CAWSVLSGSGFQGEALHF
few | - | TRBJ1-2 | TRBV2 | TGTGCCAGCAGTGATAGGGGCGCTGGCTATGGCTACACCTTC | CASSDRGAGYGYTF
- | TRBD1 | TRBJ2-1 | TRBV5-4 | TGTGCCAGCAGCCCCGGGACAGCAAATGAGCAGTTCTTC | CASSPGTANEQFF
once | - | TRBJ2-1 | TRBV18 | TGTGCCAGCTCACCACCTCGCGGAGGACGGGGGAATGAGCAGTTCTTC | CASSPPRGGRGNEQFF
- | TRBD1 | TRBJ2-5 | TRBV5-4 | TGTGCCAGCAGCGGGACAGGGGAGGAGACCCAGTACTTC | CASSGTGEETQYF
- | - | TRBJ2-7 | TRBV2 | TGTGCCAGCAATCTCGATGGCCAAAGGAGGGACGAGCAGTACTTC | CASNLDGQRRDEQYF
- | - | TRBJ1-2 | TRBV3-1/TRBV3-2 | TGTGCCAGCAGCAGAAGAGAGACAGGCGCCGGCTATGGCTACACCTTC | CASSRRETGAGYGYTF
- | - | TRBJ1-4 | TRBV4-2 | TGTGCCAGCAGCCAAGTGGGCGGGAATGAAAAACTGTTTTTT | CASSQVGGNEKLFF
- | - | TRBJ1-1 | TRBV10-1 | TGCGCCAGCAAATCGGACACCACTGAAGCTTTCTTT | CASKSDTTEAFF
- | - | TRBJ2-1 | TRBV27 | TGTGCCAGCGGTGGGAGGCCCTCTCACAATGAGCAGTTCTTC | CASGGRPSHNEQFF
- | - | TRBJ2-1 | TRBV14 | TGTGCCAGCAGCCAAGGAGGGGCGGGGGAGCAGTTCTTC | CASSQGGAGEQFF
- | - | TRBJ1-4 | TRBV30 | TGTGCCTGGAGCGCAATTGTGAAGACACCCGAACTGTTTTTT | CAWSAIVKTPELFF
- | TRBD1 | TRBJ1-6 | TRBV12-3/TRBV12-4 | TGTGCCAGCAGCCGGACAGGGGAATCACCCCTCCACTTT | CASSRTGESPLHF